The TCR beta chain described here comes from a study of T-cell memory formation after mild COVID-19. Background on the study: The two donors had largely donor-specific TCR clusters.

TCRalpha and TCRbeta libraries used 5'RACE with constant-segment primers and UMIs. TCRdb independently ran MiXCR on the 5' RACE reads; one entry per CDR3 protein. There are about half a million distinct CDR3 sequences in the sample; 15% to 20% occur only once, and about 12% lies in the top ten. The CDR3 has 13 amino acids. The germline V and J ends were trimmed by 4 bases and 5 bases, with 13 bases remaining between them. Germline V gene lookup returns CDR1 SGHRS and CDR2 YFSETQ. Points from the study as a whole: For contracting clones, CD4+ ones sat mainly in CM and EM, CD8+ in EMRA. Day 15 to 85 contractors were CD4/CD8 balanced; later expanders leaned CD4+.

Details on this clonotype: Its antigen remains unknown.

The rearrangement joins TRBV5-1 to TRBJ2-7; TRBD1 is a possible D gene (5 bases). The sequenced sample was PBMCs or a T cell subset sorted from them (not recorded which). The receptor's source is an adult woman who had mild COVID-19 (a few samples of this study predate the infection). Cell type and time point are not known. The chain's CDR3 is CASSITTGNEQYF. In DNA, the CDR3 is TGCGCCAGCAGCATCACTACAGGAAACGAGCAGTACTTC.